This T cell receptor beta chain was found in a study of T cells after yellow fever vaccination. Conversion of TCR transcripts into cDNA relied on 5'RACE template switching, which added a universal primer site and UMIs. TCRdb fed the 5' RACE reads into MiXCR, producing one record per CDR3 protein. The table lists just under 600,000 distinct CDR3 sequences, approximately 15% of them singletons. Study-wide results and caveats: Contamination by abundant bulk-population clonotypes could be present in FACS-sorted repertoires. Weaker overall, the secondary response nonetheless peaked faster (day 5 versus 15).

The sample holds a few counts of this clonotype. The antigen remains unidentified. The sequence was obtained from a man aged 30-40 years who received the YFV17D yellow fever vaccine. The material sequenced was PBMCs, taken on the day of the yellow fever booster vaccination.

CDR3 sequence (DNA): TGTGCCAGCAGGGGGTCCTTCACAGATACGCAGTATTTT. This gives the protein CASRGSFTDTQYF. This rearrangement joins TRBV5-4 to TRBJ2-3; D gene unclear. Germline assignment: CDR1 SGHNT and CDR2 YYREEE (reference sequence). The CDR3 has 13 residues. V lost 5 bases to trimming and J lost 2 bases, with 9 bases between them.